The rows below give T cell receptor beta chains drawn from one sample of a study of CD8+ T cells in alopecia areata. The method was immunoSEQ multiplex PCR; TCRdb's version includes in-frame clones alone and lacks a portion of them. The top ten hold approximately 20% of the sample, which has some 58,000 clones, 46% seen once. The sequencing here drew on CD8+ T cells sorted from blood, taken at approximately week 39, from a patient treated with tofacitinib. The receptors were gathered from a human donor with alopecia areata. CDR3s include the opening cysteine and the closing phenylalanine or tryptophan. A D gene is named only where the DNA matches it firmly. Clone size appears in some rows only: once, few, many, or a class for an expanded clone.

J gene,D gene,V gene,clone size,CDR3 DNA,CDR3 protein
TRBJ2-1,TRBD2,TRBV14,NA,TGTGCCAGCAGCCTAGGGACTAGCGGCTACAATGAGCAGTTCTTC,CASSLGTSGYNEQFF
TRBJ1-2,NA,TRBV20-1,NA,TGCAGTGCTAGAGATCAGGGGGGCTACACCTTC,CSARDQGGYTF
TRBJ1-4,NA,TRBV15,once,TGTGCCACCAGCTCGAGGGTATCTGCCACTAATGAAAAACTGTTTTTT,CATSSRVSATNEKLFF
TRBJ2-3,NA,TRBV30,NA,TGTGCCTGGAACTCTCTTACAGATACGCAGTATTTT,CAWNSLTDTQYF
TRBJ2-7,NA,TRBV30,few,TGTGCCTGGAGTTGGGCAGCTAACTACGAGCAGTACTTC,CAWSWAANYEQYF
TRBJ2-1,NA,TRBV29-1,NA,TGCAGCGTTGAAGCGGCCGGGATAATGGTAACCTACAATGAGCAGTTCTTC,CSVEAAGIMVTYNEQFF
TRBJ2-7,TRBD2,TRBV29-1,few,TGCAGCGTTGAAGGGCTAGCGGGTCGAAAGTACGAGCAGTACTTC,CSVEGLAGRKYEQYF
TRBJ2-7,NA,TRBV11-2,NA,TGTGCCAGCAGCTTCGATGAGAGGCTCTACGAGCAGTACTTC,CASSFDERLYEQYF
TRBJ2-5,NA,TRBV6-5,few,TGTGCCAGCAGCCGCGGACGTTCCGGAGAGACCCAGTACTTC,CASSRGRSGETQYF
TRBJ1-5,NA,TRBV27,NA,TGTGCCAGCAGGACAGCAGGGGCGGGTCAGCCCCAGCATTTT,CASRTAGAGQPQHF
TRBJ2-4,NA,TRBV27,NA,TGTGCCAGCAGTCCAGGGAAGCGCCAGTACTTC,CASSPGKRQYF
TRBJ1-1,NA,TRBV27,NA,TGTGCCAGCAGTTTATCCATAGACAGCTACACTGAAGCTTTCTTT,CASSLSIDSYTEAFF
TRBJ2-5,NA,TRBV7-6,NA,TGTGCCAGCAGCTATTTTGTCGAGACCCAGTACTTC,CASSYFVETQYF
TRBJ1-2,NA,TRBV29-1,NA,TGCAGCGTTGTTGGGGCGGCCATGGGTGGCTACACCTTC,CSVVGAAMGGYTF
TRBJ2-1,TRBD2,TRBV30,few,TGTGCCTGGAGTAGTCCTGTTTTAGGACTAGCGGCGGATGAGCAGTTCTTC,CAWSSPVLGLAADEQFF
TRBJ2-7,TRBD2,TRBV28,NA,TGTGCCAGCCGAGGGGCCGGGGGGTCCTACGAGCAGTACTTC,CASRGAGGSYEQYF
TRBJ1-1,NA,TRBV29-1,few,TGCAGCGTCACGACAGGAACGAACACTGAAGCTTTCTTT,CSVTTGTNTEAFF
TRBJ2-1,TRBD2,TRBV29-1,NA,TGCAGCGTTGAGGAGGCTAGCGGGAGTCTCAATGAGCAGTTCTTC,CSVEEASGSLNEQFF
TRBJ2-7,NA,TRBV5-6,NA,TGTGCCAGCAGCGGATCGGGACACACCTACGAGCAGTACTTC,CASSGSGHTYEQYF
TRBJ2-1,NA,TRBV15,NA,TGTGCCACCAGCAGAGACCGGGACTCGTACAATGAGCAGTTCTTC,CATSRDRDSYNEQFF
TRBJ1-2,NA,TRBV9,once,TGTGCCAGCAGCGTAGTGGGCTACACCTTC,CASSVVGYTF
TRBJ1-2,TRBD1,TRBV11-2,NA,TGTGCCAGCAGCCCCATGACAGGGTCCTACTATGGCTACACCTTC,CASSPMTGSYYGYTF
TRBJ2-7,NA,TRBV14,NA,TGTGCCAGCACCACAGCAGGGGAGGGGCCCAACGAGCAGTACTTC,CASTTAGEGPNEQYF
TRBJ2-2,NA,TRBV6-5,NA,TGTGCCATAGGGGGCGGGGAGCTGTTTTTT,CAIGGGELFF